Listed below are T cell receptor beta chains from one sample, sequenced in a study of blood T cells in healthy people across ages. One entry per CDR3 protein, called by TCRdb with MiXCR from the 5' RACE reads. The sample has about 930,000 distinct CDR3 sequences; approximately 32% are singletons. The data were also submitted as part of a second study, on T cells of mothers and their children.

The sequenced sample was blood. All receptors come from a middle-aged woman in good health. Each CDR3 is given with its conserved first and last residue. The D gene is left open where the match is weak. Some rows have no size entry. The others give once, few or many, or a class for an expanded clone.

D | size | J | V | DNA | CDR3
TRBD1 | few | TRBJ2-1 | TRBV4-3 | TGCGCCAGCAGCAGACAAGGGGGACAGGGGATCCATGAGCAGTTCTTC | CASSRQGGQGIHEQFF
NA | NA | TRBJ1-6 | TRBV4-3 | TGCGCCAGCAGTCCTAACAGGGTTCTCGTTCCCCTCCACTTT | CASSPNRVLVPLHF
TRBD2 | NA | TRBJ2-7 | TRBV19 | TGTGCCAGTAGTACCCGGACTAGCGGGGGCCCGTACGAGCAGTACTTC | CASSTRTSGGPYEQYF
NA | many | TRBJ2-7 | TRBV7-9 | TGTGCCAGCAGCCCTAGTCTGCGGACCGGGATGGGGGAGCAGTACTTC | CASSPSLRTGMGEQYF
TRBD1 | NA | TRBJ2-3 | TRBV4-1 | TGCGCCAGCAGCCAGGGGACAGGAGCAGATACGCAGTATTTT | CASSQGTGADTQYF
NA | NA | TRBJ2-4 | TRBV7-9 | TGTGCCAGCACCATTGCTAGACAGGAGCAGTACTTC | CASTIARQEQYF
TRBD2 | many | TRBJ2-1 | TRBV28 | TGTGCCAGCAGTCCCTGGACTAGCGGTACCTACAATGAGCAGTTCTTC | CASSPWTSGTYNEQFF
NA | NA | TRBJ2-3 | TRBV9 | TGTGCCAGCAGCCCATGGGGGACAAGCACAGATGCGCAGTATTTT | CASSPWGTSTDAQYF
NA | NA | TRBJ1-3 | TRBV7-9 | TGTGCCAGCACCAAATGGGCAGGGGCTACTGGAAACACCATATATTTT | CASTKWAGATGNTIYF
TRBD1 | NA | TRBJ1-1 | TRBV3-1 | TGTGCCAGCAGTCCAGCTGTATGGCAGGGGGCTGAAGCTTTCTTT | CASSPAVWQGAEAFF
NA | few | TRBJ2-3 | TRBV7-2 | TGTGCCAGCAGCTTAGCGGTATATGGCACAGATACGCAGTATTTT | CASSLAVYGTDTQYF
TRBD2 | once | TRBJ2-3 | TRBV7-9 | TGTGCCAGCAGCACTACCCTAGCGGGGGGAACAGATACGCAGTATTTT | CASSTTLAGGTDTQYF
NA | NA | TRBJ1-5 | TRBV7-9 | TGTGCCAGCAGCTTAGGAGGCCAATTCAATCAGCCCCAGCATTTT | CASSLGGQFNQPQHF
NA | few | TRBJ1-6 | TRBV20-1 | TGCAGTGCTAGATACGGCTCCTATAATTCACCCCTCCACTTT | CSARYGSYNSPLHF
NA | many | TRBJ2-7 | TRBV28 | TGTGCCAGCAGTCCTAGCGACCACTACGAGCAGTACTTC | CASSPSDHYEQYF
TRBD2 | NA | TRBJ2-6 | TRBV10-3 | TGTGCCATCAGTGACCTACTAGCGGGGGGACCCAACTCTGGGGCCAACGTCCTGACTTTC | CAISDLLAGGPNSGANVLTF
NA | few | TRBJ2-5 | TRBV20-1 | TGCAGTGGAACACAGATCGACCAAGAGACCCAGTACTTC | CSGTQIDQETQYF
NA | many | TRBJ2-7 | TRBV29-1 | TGCAGCGTTCAACCCGGGCTATACTCCTACGAGCAGTACTTC | CSVQPGLYSYEQYF
NA | NA | TRBJ2-3 | TRBV9 | TGCGCCAGCAGCGTATCCACCAATCCAGATACGCAGTATTTT | CASSVSTNPDTQYF
NA | few | TRBJ2-3 | TRBV20-1 | TGCAGTGCTGTAGACAGGACTAGCACAGATACGCAGTATTTT | CSAVDRTSTDTQYF
NA | NA | TRBJ2-2 | TRBV7-2 | TGTGCCAGCAGCTCAGAAGTTAACACCGGGGAGCGGTTTTTT | CASSSEVNTGERFF
NA | NA | TRBJ2-7 | TRBV6-1 | TGTGCCAGCAGTGGGGGACGGCGACAAGACTACGAGCAGTACTTC | CASSGGRRQDYEQYF
NA | NA | TRBJ2-4 | TRBV14 | TGTGCCAGCAGCCACTTGCCCGCCAAAAACGTTCAGTACTTC | CASSHLPAKNVQYF
NA | few | TRBJ2-7 | TRBV5-1 | TGCGCCAGCAGCTGGGCCCGGGACACAAGAATGAGCTACGAGCAGTACTTC | CASSWARDTRMSYEQYF
TRBD1 | NA | TRBJ1-2 | TRBV7-9 | TGTGCCAGCAGCTTAGTAGGGACAGCCTGGTCTCCCGGATATGGCTACACCTTC | CASSLVGTAWSPGYGYTF
NA | many | TRBJ2-4 | TRBV20-1 | TGCAGTGCTAGCGACCCACGGCAGGGGGGCAACATTCAGTACTTC | CSASDPRQGGNIQYF
NA | many | TRBJ2-4 | TRBV20-1 | TGCAGTGCTAGAGATCCAGTAATAGCCAAAAACATTCAGTACTTC | CSARDPVIAKNIQYF
NA | NA | TRBJ2-5 | TRBV5-5 | TGTGCCAGCAGCCCAGCCACCGGGGGGACCCAGTACTTC | CASSPATGGTQYF
NA | few | TRBJ1-2 | TRBV28 | TGTGCCAGCAGTCGCTCCGGGACGCAGAAAAACTATGGCTACACCTTC | CASSRSGTQKNYGYTF
NA | NA | TRBJ2-2 | TRBV7-9 | TGTGCCAGCAGATCTCGGGTGCAGAACACCGGGGAGCTGTTTTTT | CASRSRVQNTGELFF
NA | NA | TRBJ2-1 | TRBV7-2 | TGTGCCAGCAGCTTAGTGGCCCCAGGGGAGCAGTTCTTC | CASSLVAPGEQFF
TRBD2 | NA | TRBJ2-1 | TRBV7-2 | TGTGCCAGCAGCTCGGGGAGGGGTGAGCAGTTCTTC | CASSSGRGEQFF
TRBD2 | NA | TRBJ2-1 | TRBV27 | TGTGCCAGCAGTTTATCCTCCGGGGGGGCTCATATCGCCTACAATGAGCAGTTCTTC | CASSLSSGGAHIAYNEQFF
TRBD1 | many | TRBJ2-7 | TRBV10-3 | TGTGCCATCAGTGAGTCGGGGACAGGTCCCTACGAGCAGTACTTC | CAISESGTGPYEQYF
NA | few | TRBJ1-1 | TRBV20-1 | TGCAGTGCTAATTCACCCCGGAGGGACACTGAAGCTTTCTTT | CSANSPRRDTEAFF
TRBD2 | NA | TRBJ2-7 | TRBV28 | TGTGCCAGCAGCGGACTAGCGGGGCCCTACGAGCAGTACTTC | CASSGLAGPYEQYF
NA | many | TRBJ1-2 | TRBV5-5 | TGTGCCAGCAGCTGGGAAGGGGAGGTGAACTATGGCTACACCTTC | CASSWEGEVNYGYTF
NA | NA | TRBJ1-1 | TRBV6-1 | TGTGCCAGCAGTGCTGACAGAATTCTCACTGAAGCTTTCTTT | CASSADRILTEAFF
NA | few | TRBJ2-7 | TRBV5-1 | TGCGCCAGCAGCTTGCAAGGCGGGGGCGTTGATGAGCAGTACTTC | CASSLQGGGVDEQYF
NA | NA | TRBJ2-5 | TRBV3-1 | TGTGCCAGCAGTCCCGGGCAGGGCAGGGGTCCCCAAGAGACCCAGTACTTC | CASSPGQGRGPQETQYF
NA | NA | TRBJ2-7 | TRBV30 | TGTGCCTGGAGTGTACCCCGGGACCCAGCCTACGAGCAGTACTTC | CAWSVPRDPAYEQYF
NA | few | TRBJ1-2 | TRBV7-2 | TGTGCCAGCAGCTTTATGAGCGTGGAAACCTATGGCTACACCTTC | CASSFMSVETYGYTF
TRBD2 | NA | TRBJ2-3 | TRBV6-5 | TGTGCCAGCAGTGACGGGGGGAGTAATACGCAGTATTTT | CASSDGGSNTQYF
TRBD1 | many | TRBJ2-5 | TRBV20-1 | TGCAGTGCTAAACGTTACGACAGGGGGCTGTATGAGACCCAGTACTTC | CSAKRYDRGLYETQYF
TRBD2 | NA | TRBJ2-3 | TRBV12-3/TRBV12-4 | TGTGCCAGCAGTTTACGTGGGACTAGCGGCCGTACAGATACGCAGTATTTT | CASSLRGTSGRTDTQYF
NA | many | TRBJ1-5 | TRBV12-3/TRBV12-4 | TGTGCCAGCAGTTATCATAGCAATCAGCCCCAGCATTTT | CASSYHSNQPQHF
NA | NA | TRBJ1-2 | TRBV21-1 | TGTGCCAGCAGCAAATCATTGGGGGGCTTGGATGGCTACACCTTC | CASSKSLGGLDGYTF
NA | NA | TRBJ2-3 | TRBV28 | TGTACCAGCAGATCCTCCCAGGGGCGAGGTAGCACAGATACGCAGTATTTT | CTSRSSQGRGSTDTQYF
NA | few | TRBJ2-3 | TRBV12-3/TRBV12-4 | TGTGCCAGCAGTTTAGCGCATCAGGCTGCCGGCACAGATACGCAGTATTTT | CASSLAHQAAGTDTQYF
NA | many | TRBJ1-5 | TRBV6-6 | TGTGCCAGCAGTCTCAGCGGATATAGCAATCAGCCCCAGCATTTT | CASSLSGYSNQPQHF
NA | NA | TRBJ2-7 | TRBV12-3/TRBV12-4 | TGTGCCAGCAGTATTACAAGCACCCAGTACTTC | CASSITSTQYF
NA | NA | TRBJ2-4 | TRBV12-3/TRBV12-4 | TGTGCCAGCAGTTGGGGGGCTGGGCAGTACTTC | CASSWGAGQYF
TRBD1 | many | TRBJ2-7 | TRBV5-1 | TGCGCCAGCAGCTTGGCCGGAGGACAGGGAAGCGAGCAGTACTTC | CASSLAGGQGSEQYF
NA | few | TRBJ1-2 | TRBV19 | TGTGCCAGTAGTCCCCCGACAGCGGACTATGGCTACACCTTC | CASSPPTADYGYTF
NA | NA | TRBJ1-5 | TRBV21-1 | TGTGCCAGCAGCAAAACCCAGGGGCTAGAGGGAAATCAGCCCCAGCATTTT | CASSKTQGLEGNQPQHF
NA | NA | TRBJ1-2 | TRBV9 | TGTGCCAGCAGCGCGCTCATGGAACCGACAGACCCAAAAGGCTACACCTTC | CASSALMEPTDPKGYTF
TRBD1 | many | TRBJ2-7 | TRBV10-2 | TGCGCCAGCAGAATTGGACAGGGGGTAACCTACGAGCAGTACTTC | CASRIGQGVTYEQYF
NA | many | TRBJ1-2 | TRBV4-1 | TGCGCCAGCAGCCAAGATGGGGCCAGCTATGGCTACACCTTC | CASSQDGASYGYTF
TRBD2 | many | TRBJ2-5 | TRBV6-6 | TGTGCCAGCAGGTTGACTAGCGGGTCGGGAGAGACCCAGTACTTC | CASRLTSGSGETQYF
NA | NA | TRBJ1-5 | TRBV7-3 | TGTGCCAGCAGCTTCCTGGACAGTTATAGCAATCAGCCCCAGCATTTT | CASSFLDSYSNQPQHF